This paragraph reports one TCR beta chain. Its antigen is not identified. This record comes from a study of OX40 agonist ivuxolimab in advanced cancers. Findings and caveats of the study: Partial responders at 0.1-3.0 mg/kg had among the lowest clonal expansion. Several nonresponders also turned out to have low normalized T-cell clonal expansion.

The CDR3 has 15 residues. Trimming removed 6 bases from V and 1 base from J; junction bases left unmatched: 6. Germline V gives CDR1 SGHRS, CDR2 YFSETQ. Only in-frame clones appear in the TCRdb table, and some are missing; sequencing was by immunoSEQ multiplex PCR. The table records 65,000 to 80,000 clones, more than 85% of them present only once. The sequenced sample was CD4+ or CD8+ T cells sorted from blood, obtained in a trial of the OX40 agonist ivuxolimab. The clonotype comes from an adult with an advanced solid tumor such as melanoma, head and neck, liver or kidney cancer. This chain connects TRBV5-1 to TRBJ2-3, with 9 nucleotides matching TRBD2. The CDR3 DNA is TGCGCCAGCAATCAGAAGCGGGGGGGCACAGATACGCAGTATTTT. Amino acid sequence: CASNQKRGGTDTQYF.